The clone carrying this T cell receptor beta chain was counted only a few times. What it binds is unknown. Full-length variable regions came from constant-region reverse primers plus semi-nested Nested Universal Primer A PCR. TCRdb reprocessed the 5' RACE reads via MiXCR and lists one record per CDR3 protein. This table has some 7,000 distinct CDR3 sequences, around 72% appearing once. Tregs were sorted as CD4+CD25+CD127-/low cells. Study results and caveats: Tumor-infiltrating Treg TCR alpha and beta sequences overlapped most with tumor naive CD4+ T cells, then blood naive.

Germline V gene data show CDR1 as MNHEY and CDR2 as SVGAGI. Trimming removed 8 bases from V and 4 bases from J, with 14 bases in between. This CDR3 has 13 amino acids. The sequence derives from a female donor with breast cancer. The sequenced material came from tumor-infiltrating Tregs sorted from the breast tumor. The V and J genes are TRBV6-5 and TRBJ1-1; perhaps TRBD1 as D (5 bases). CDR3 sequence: CASHGAGITEAFF. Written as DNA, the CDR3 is TGTGCCAGCCATGGCGCAGGGATCACTGAAGCTTTCTTT.